This passage covers 22 T cell receptor beta chains from one sample sequenced in a study of T-cell reconstitution after alpha-beta-depleted transplantation in children. Unique molecular identifiers were built into the TCRbeta library. TCRdb independently ran MiXCR on the PCR reads; one entry per CDR3 protein. Of 45,000 to 50,000 distinct CDR3 sequences in the sample, around 50% were seen once. The sample consisted of peripheral blood, taken before TCRalphabeta/CD19-depleted stem cell transplant. Receptors were obtained from a boy younger than two with SCID, due to receive a stem cell transplant.

The genes are TRBV7-8 and TRBJ2-5, with 8 bases identical to TRBD1. Per the germline V gene, CDR1 is SGHVS and CDR2 is FQNEAQ. There are 15 residues in the CDR3. After removal of 4 bases from V and 4 bases from J, the junction contained 8 bases not matched to a gene. The CDR3 coding sequence is TGTGCCAGCAGCTCTACAGGGGGAGCCGGAGAGACCCAGTACTTC. Translated: CASSSTGGAGETQYF.

V usage is TRBV27 and J usage is TRBJ2-3; D is ambiguous. Trimming removed 5 bases at V and 4 bases at J, with 13 bases between. The CDR3 totals 14 residues. Germline-derived CDR1 and CDR2 are MNHEY and SMNVEV (reference sequence). The CDR3 loop is CASSPLLDPDTQYF. Here the CDR3 DNA reads TGTGCCAGCAGTCCCCTCCTTGACCCAGATACGCAGTATTTT.

The rearrangement links TRBV6-5 to TRBJ2-6, with no clear D. V shed 3 bases and J shed 1 base, with 4 bases lying between them. This CDR3 has 14 residues. CDR1 and CDR2 from the germline V gene are MNHEY and SVGAGI. CDR3 sequence reads: CASSYDSGANVLTF. CDR3 bases: TGTGCCAGCAGTTATGATTCTGGGGCCAACGTCCTGACTTTC.

The chain combines TRBV6-1 with TRBJ1-6; 11 nucleotides agree with TRBD1. The CDR3 loop spans 15 amino acids. J was trimmed by 12 bases and V by 4 bases; bases with no gene match: 8. Germline V gene sequence: CDR1 MNHNS, CDR2 SASEGT. The CDR3 coding sequence is TGTGCCAGCAGTGGGACAGGGGGCGTACTATTACCCCTCCACTTT. The encoded protein is CASSGTGGVLLPLHF.

This clonotype came up many times. This chain joins TRBV2 and TRBJ1-2; D remains ambiguous. Germline-derived CDR1 and CDR2 are SNHLY and FYNNEI. This CDR3 comprises 15 residues. The V and J ends lost 0 bases and 4 bases respectively, with 12 bases between them. Written as DNA, the CDR3 is TGTGCCAGCAGTGAAGCACCTGACGGATCCTATGGCTACACCTTC. It codes for CASSEAPDGSYGYTF.

The V call is TRBV5-1, the J call TRBJ2-5; D gene uncertain. The germline V gene encodes CDR1 SGHRS and CDR2 YFSETQ. The CDR3 loop spans 15 amino acids. V was pared by 2 bases and J by 5 bases, with 16 bases between. CDR3 sequence reads: CASSFDDTLGETQYF. As DNA, the CDR3 is TGCGCCAGCAGCTTTGACGATACTTTGGGGGAGACCCAGTACTTC.

This sequence joins TRBV13 and TRBJ1-5, with a tentative D call TRBD1 (5 bases). Germline CDR1 is PRHDT and CDR2 is FYEKMQ (reference sequence). Trimming took 4 bases from V and 4 from J, leaving 14 bases between them. The CDR3 contains 15 residues. In nucleotides, the CDR3 is TGTGCCAGCAGCTCGGGGGGGGTTGGTAATCAGCCCCAGCATTTT. Translated: CASSSGGVGNQPQHF.

V gene TRBV20-1 combines with J gene TRBJ1-5; D gene uncertain. Per germline, CDR1 DFQATT and CDR2 SNEGSKA (reference sequence). V was cut by 0 bases and J by 1 base, with 7 bases left in between. The CDR3 has 14 residues. CDR3 amino acids: CSARERFSNQPQHF. The CDR3 DNA reads as TGCAGTGCTAGAGAACGATTCAGCAATCAGCCCCAGCATTTT.

This clonotype has more than one count but fewer than ten. This chain connects TRBV20-1 to TRBJ2-3; 13 bases are shared with TRBD2. This CDR3 is built from 17 residues. J was trimmed by 1 base and V by 4 bases; bases with no gene match: 8. Germline-derived CDR1 and CDR2 are DFQATT and SNEGSKA (reference sequence). CDR3 region: CSATTGLAGVGTDTQYF. CDR3 coding DNA: TGCAGTGCTACGACCGGACTAGCGGGGGTTGGCACAGATACGCAGTATTTT.

This clonotype was observed a few times. The J gene is TRBJ2-3, the V gene TRBV7-2; unclear D gene. Germline CDR1 SGHTA, CDR2 FQGNSA. This CDR3 has 14 residues. V shed 3 bases and J shed 0 bases, with 7 bases lying between them. The CDR3 sequence is CASSLSRSTDTQYF. CDR3 sequence (DNA): TGTGCCAGCAGCTTGAGCCGAAGCACAGATACGCAGTATTTT.

This clonotype was seen a handful of times. V gene TRBV5-1 combines with J gene TRBJ1-1, with TRBD1 matching 9 bases. CDR3 size: 14 residues. Germline loops: CDR1 SGHRS, CDR2 YFSETQ. V gave up 4 bases and J gave up 3 bases; unmatched junction bases: 4. CDR3 sequence (DNA): TGCGCCAGCAGCGTGACAGGGGGTGACACTGAAGCTTTCTTT. This codes for CASSVTGGDTEAFF. The complete variable domain, with remaining parts taken from reference TRBV5-1 and TRBJ1-1, reads KAGVTQTPRYLIKTRGQQVTLSCSPISGHRSVSWYQQTPGQGLQFLFEYFSETQRNKGNFPGRFSGRQFSNSRSEMNVSTLELGDSALYLCASSVTGGDTEAFFGQGTRLTVV.

V and J are TRBV28 and TRBJ2-1; tentative D call: TRBD2 (5 bases). Per germline, CDR1 MDHEN and CDR2 SYDVKM. This CDR3 contains 15 residues. V dropped 5 bases and J dropped 4 bases, with 15 bases sitting between them. The CDR3 coding sequence is TGTGCCAGCAGTCCCAGAGGGATTGCATACAATGAGCAGTTCTTC. Translating gives CASSPRGIAYNEQFF.

This clonotype has a handful of counts. The V gene is TRBV6-5, the J gene TRBJ2-1; possible D gene TRBD1, 7 bases. The V gene lost 2 bases and the J gene lost 4 bases, with 18 bases spanning the gap. This CDR3 is built from 17 residues. The germline gives CDR1 MNHEY, CDR2 SVGAGI. The CDR3 reads CASSYRHGPGGYNEQFF. CDR3 in DNA: TGTGCCAGCAGTTACCGCCATGGGCCAGGGGGGTACAATGAGCAGTTCTTC.

The CDR3: CASRPDWSVGNQPQHF. As DNA, the CDR3 is TGTGCCAGCAGGCCGGACTGGAGCGTGGGCAATCAGCCCCAGCATTTT. The chain combines TRBV6-2 or TRBV6-3 with TRBJ1-5; no clear D. The V gene's germline CDR1 is MNHEY and CDR2 SVGEGT. The CDR3 consists of 16 residues. V was pared by 6 bases and J by 2 bases, with 17 bases between.

This sequence joins TRBV5-6 and TRBJ2-5; D might be TRBD1 or TRBD2, each matching 6 bases. CDR3 length: 15 amino acids. Trimming took 4 bases from V and 4 from J, leaving 17 bases between them. Germline CDR1 SGHDT, CDR2 YYEEEE. CDR3 nucleotides: TGTGCCAGCAGCCGAAGGTGGGGGGCTGGAGAGACCCAGTACTTC. It yields the protein CASSRRWGAGETQYF.

This sequence joins TRBV29-1 and TRBJ1-1; unclear D gene. The CDR3 totals 13 residues. The V and J ends lost 7 bases and 7 bases respectively, with 19 bases between them. The V gene's germline CDR1 is SQVTM and CDR2 ANQGSEA. CDR3 nucleotide sequence: TGCAGCGCCCCGTTACCGGTTAGAGGTGAAGCTTTCTTT. Protein: CSAPLPVRGEAFF.

The chain combines TRBV18 with TRBJ2-6; no definite D call. Germline V lookup: CDR1 KGHSH, CDR2 LQKENI. Trimming pared 2 bases from V and 0 bases from J, leaving 5 bases between. There are 15 residues in the CDR3. CDR3 in DNA: TGTGCCAGCTCACCAATCTACTCTGGGGCCAACGTCCTGACTTTC. The encoded protein is CASSPIYSGANVLTF.

This clonotype was picked up a small number of times. V gene TRBV9 combines with J gene TRBJ2-5; D gene ambiguous. The CDR3 extends over 15 amino acids. The V gene lost 0 bases and the J gene lost 2 bases, with 11 bases spanning the gap. CDR1 and CDR2 (germline): SGDLS, YYNGEE. The CDR3: CASSVDSTAQETQYF. The CDR3 nucleotides read TGTGCCAGCAGCGTAGATAGCACAGCTCAAGAGACCCAGTACTTC.

This CDR3 is CASSLGPQETYNEQFF. CDR3 DNA sequence: TGTGCCAGCAGCTTAGGACCACAAGAAACCTACAATGAGCAGTTCTTC. The chain employs TRBV7-6 and TRBJ2-1; D ambiguous. Germline CDR1 is SGHVS and CDR2 is FNYEAQ. The CDR3 is 16 residues long. V lost 1 base, J lost 2 bases, and 12 bases lay in between.

In this sample, this clonotype turned up a few times. The chain uses TRBV29-1 and TRBJ1-1; D unresolved. V was pared by 4 bases and J by 4 bases, with 7 bases between. This CDR3 has 11 amino acids. Germline loops: CDR1 SQVTM, CDR2 ANQGSEA. The CDR3 spells CSVGRATEAFF. The CDR3 DNA reads as TGCAGCGTTGGGCGCGCCACTGAAGCTTTCTTT.

In this sample, this clonotype turned up a few times. The chain is built from TRBV10-2 and TRBJ1-2; no firm D call. V lost 3 bases, J lost 14 bases, and 13 bases lay in between. CDR3 length equals 11 residues. Looked up from germline, CDR1 is WSHSY and CDR2 is SAAADI. The CDR3, as DNA: TGCGCCAGCAGTGACTTAATGACCCCAACCTTC. The encoded protein is CASSDLMTPTF.

V gene TRBV19 combines with J gene TRBJ2-2; no firm D call. V lost 7 bases to trimming and J lost 0 bases, with 9 bases between them. The CDR3 is made up of 14 amino acids. The germline V gene encodes CDR1 LNHDA and CDR2 SQIVND (reference sequence). CDR3 bases: TGTGCCAGTAAGCTGATGGCGAACACCGGGGAGCTGTTTTTT. Its translation is CASKLMANTGELFF.